The 11 T cell receptor beta chains below were found in one sample sequenced in a study of blood T cell repertoires in COVID-19. TCRdb's copy holds only in-frame clones and misses some; the assay was immunoSEQ multiplex PCR. This table holds 150,000 to 190,000 clones, 84% found once. What was sequenced was PBMCs or T cells enriched from blood (not recorded which). These receptor sequences come from a man aged 50 to 60 who had recovered from COVID-19.

V and J are TRBV2 and TRBJ2-3; D is ambiguous. From germline, CDR1 is SNHLY and CDR2 FYNNEI. The CDR3 has 13 residues. Between the trimmed V and J ends, which lost 3 bases and 3 bases, there was a span of 7 bases. CDR3 sequence: CASSEERTDTQYF. The CDR3 nucleotides are TGTGCCAGCAGTGAGGAGAGGACAGATACGCAGTATTTT.

The chain uses TRBV19 and TRBJ2-7; D may be TRBD2 (6 bases). Germline-derived CDR1 and CDR2 are LNHDA and SQIVND (reference sequence). The CDR3 length is 15 residues. Trimming stripped 5 bases from V and 3 bases from J, with 17 bases between. CDR3 sequence: CASSPDPLGGYEQYF. In nucleotides, the CDR3 is TGTGCCAGTAGTCCAGATCCCCTCGGGGGCTACGAGCAGTACTTC.

The rearrangement links TRBV7-9 to TRBJ1-4; D is undetermined. Germline loops: CDR1 SEHNR, CDR2 FQNEAQ (reference sequence). This CDR3 spans 15 amino acids. Trimming removed 5 bases at V and 6 bases at J, with 16 bases between. Here the CDR3 DNA reads TGTGCCAGCAGCCCGGGAGGAGGATGGGATGAAAAACTGTTTTTT. Translating gives CASSPGGGWDEKLFF.

The chain uses TRBV3-1 (or the pseudogene TRBV3-2) and TRBJ1-3, with 9 bases identical to TRBD1. Germline CDR1 and CDR2: LGHDT and YNNKEL (reference sequence). This CDR3 contains 15 residues. V lost 3 bases and J lost 3; bases outside the gene matches: 3. DNA of the CDR3: TGTGCCAGCAGCCAGGACAGGGGTCGTGGAAACACCATATATTTT. Protein sequence: CASSQDRGRGNTIYF.

The CDR3 is CASRAGGINEQFF. CDR3 DNA sequence: TGTGCCAGCAGAGCGGGGGGGATCAATGAGCAGTTCTTC. The chain recombines TRBV28 with TRBJ2-1, with 10 bases lining up with TRBD2. The CDR3 length is 13 residues. The trim removed 6 bases at V and 6 bases at J, leaving 2 bases unmatched. Germline values: CDR1 MDHEN, CDR2 SYDVKM.

This clone occurred a few times. The J gene is TRBJ1-2, the V gene TRBV29-1; 8 nucleotides align to TRBD1. Germline V gene sequence: CDR1 SQVTM, CDR2 ANQGSEA. CDR3 length: 13 residues. V dropped 3 bases and J dropped 7; count of bases not matched to a gene: 7. The DNA of the CDR3 is TGCAGCGTTGACGTGGACAGGGCCTCTGGCTACACCTTC. Amino acids: CSVDVDRASGYTF.

The chain couples TRBV7-9 to TRBJ1-6; 7 bases agree with TRBD1. The V segment lost 5 bases and the J segment 5 bases; nucleotides outside the gene matches: 6. The CDR3 sequence is 15 residues long. CDR1 is SEHNR and CDR2 is FQNEAQ in the germline V gene (reference sequence). The CDR3 DNA reads as TGTGCCAGCAGCCCTCGGGGACAGAATAATTCACCCCTCCACTTT. This codes for CASSPRGQNNSPLHF. The whole variable domain, remainder taken from reference TRBV7-9 and TRBJ1-6, is DTGVSQNPRHKITKRGQNVTFRCDPISEHNRLYWYRQTLGQGPEFLTYFQNEAQLEKSRLLSDRFSAERPKGSFSTLEIQRTEQGDSAMYLCASSPRGQNNSPLHFGNGTRLTVT.

The chain couples TRBV11-1 to TRBJ1-6; D gene uncertain. The V gene lost 3 bases and the J gene lost 7 bases, with 10 bases spanning the gap. Germline V gene sequence: CDR1 SGHAT, CDR2 FQDESV (reference sequence). The CDR3 sequence is 14 residues long. CDR3 protein: CASSFSSLNSPLHF. Written as DNA, the CDR3 is TGTGCCAGCAGCTTCTCCTCCTTAAATTCACCCCTCCACTTT.

This clone was found once. The chain joins TRBV2 to TRBJ2-6; 8 nucleotides agree with TRBD1. Per germline, CDR1 SNHLY and CDR2 FYNNEI. There are 13 residues in the CDR3. V was pared by 4 bases and J by 13 bases, with 6 bases of the junction left unmatched. The CDR3 DNA reads as TGTGCCAGCAGTGGCGGACAGGGAAGGGTCCTGACTTTC. Translation gives CASSGGQGRVLTF. The full variable domain, with the rest looked up from reference TRBV2 and TRBJ2-6, is EPEVTQTPSHQVTQMGQEVILRCVPISNHLYFYWYRQILGQKVEFLVSFYNNEISEKSEIFDDQFSVERPDGSNFTLKIRSTKLEDSAMYFCASSGGQGRVLTFGAGSRLTVL.

This clone showed up just a few times. The chain recombines TRBV19 with TRBJ1-6; the D gene is possibly TRBD1 (5 bases). Germline values: CDR1 LNHDA, CDR2 SQIVND (reference sequence). V lost 7 bases to trimming and J lost 0 bases, with 13 bases between them. CDR3 length equals 16 residues. CDR3 in amino acids: CASTRTLFSYNSPLHF. The CDR3 bases are TGTGCCAGTACGAGGACACTCTTCTCCTATAATTCACCCCTCCACTTT.

This chain connects TRBV14 to TRBJ1-1; no definite D call. Germline CDR1 SGHDN, CDR2 FVKESK. Trimming left V 4 bases short and J 0 bases short, with 15 bases between. CDR3 length: 16 amino acids. The CDR3: CASSRGRTPMNTEAFF. In DNA, the CDR3 is TGTGCCAGCAGCCGAGGGCGGACCCCCATGAACACTGAAGCTTTCTTT.